This TCR beta chain was observed in a study of immune cell composition in non-small cell lung cancer (dated by TCRdb to the late 2010s). Concerning the study at large: To assign histologic subtype, which was mostly lung adenocarcinoma or squamous cell carcinoma, H&E was combined with p63, CK5, Napsin A and TTF-1 immunohistochemistry. Several tumour specimens with TCR-beta data were rare histological subtypes and were excluded from the subtype comparisons. In supplementary cohort #1, which comprised around 11 lung adenocarcinoma cases, paired tumour/lung TCR-beta sequencing was performed and TIL populations were generated so that tumour reactivity could be assessed. Using Adaptive Biotechnologies, the researchers ran TCR-beta sequencing on about 32 paired NSCLC tumour and non-adjacent lung specimens, along with more than 20 tumour-only specimens.

What the work shows at the level of the full study, not this receptor alone: In some 11 adenocarcinoma cases, maximal tumour-associated clone frequency correlated strongly with TIL tumour reactivity, whereas overall clonality did not. Compared with lung adenocarcinoma tumours, lung squamous cell carcinoma showed significantly higher Top 10 clone scores and productive clonality. Smoking pack-years did not significantly correlate with tumour TCR-beta clonality. Nearly half of NSCLC cases had tumour-associated clones >0.5%, with 75% to 80% of squamous carcinomas showing such clones compared with under 35% of adenocarcinomas. The reactivity cohort included only ten to eleven cases, and whether tumour-reactive clones share sequences with the dominant in vivo tumour-associated clones was not shown.

From a lookup of the germline V gene, CDR1 and CDR2 are SQVTM and ANQGSEA. After removal of 1 base from V and 3 bases from J, the junction retains 6 bases not matched to a gene. Spanning cysteine to phenylalanine, the CDR3 consists of 15 amino acids. The only DNA kept is the CDR3, 45 bases in frame from the first base. A two-step multiplex PCR was used to amplify TCR-beta CDR3 regions from genomic DNA, and Illumina-compatible adaptors were added in the second step. TCR-beta immunosequencing was performed on an Illumina platform as a commercial immunoSEQ service. Per the original workflow: Repertoires were described by productive clonality and by Top 10 Clones, which is the percentage of T-cell templates coming from the ten most frequent sequences. Productive clonality ranged from 0 to 1, with 1 indicating a monoclonal population. Tumour-associated clones, identified using log10 scatter plots, were defined as sequences that made up at least 0.1% of tumour T-cell templates and were not found in the matched non-adjacent lung. Student's t-tests were used for two-group comparisons, ANOVA for comparisons across stages, and linear regression for relationships, with analyses done in GraphPad Prism7 and R. Not all clones reach the TCRdb copy of this immuneACCESS table, which keeps in-frame sequences only. Checked studies attribute under half of the gap to unresolved V genes and leave the rest unexplained. V and J calls and clone size come straight from that table; D and trimming were deduced from the DNA. Recorded for this sample are over a thousand clones; under 80% of them occurred a single time. Approximately 19% of the sample belongs to the ten largest clones.

From frozen aliquots of unsorted single-cell suspensions, genomic DNA was isolated using the QIAamp DNA kit. Surgically resected non-small cell lung cancer tissue was used for the tumour samples. Tissues were received within 2 hours of resection and were immediately processed into single-cell suspensions. Tissue was mechanically dissociated and enzymatically digested with DNase I, collagenase I and hyaluronidase for roughly 28 minutes at 37 °C, then filtered and RBC-lysed. As to this clone: Its antigen has not been determined. It has no much larger one-base neighbor in the sample; base qualities were not kept.

The receptor comes from a human donor with non-small cell lung cancer. The sequencing input was lung tumor tissue. This receptor chain uses TRBV29-1 and TRBJ1-5, with 7 junctional bases fitting TRBD1. CDR3 loop: CSVEATGEPNQPQHF. The nucleotides read TGCAGCGTTGAAGCTACAGGGGAGCCCAATCAGCCCCAGCATTTT.